These 27 T cell receptor beta chains originate from one sample sequenced in a study of graft-versus-host responses after intestinal transplantation. Sequencing was performed with immunoSEQ multiplex PCR; in TCRdb, only in-frame clones are kept and a portion is missing. The sample has roughly 120,000 clones; 90% to 95% are singletons. No antigen has been identified for these receptors. The sample in question was unstimulated CD4+ T cells sorted from spleen or lymph node cells, obtained before transplant. Every receptor here comes from a human donor who was the organ donor for an intestinal transplant.

The chain combines TRBV27 with TRBJ2-1; the D gene is possibly TRBD2 (6 bases). The germline V gene has CDR1 MNHEY and CDR2 SMNVEV (reference sequence). Trimming removed 7 bases from V and 8 bases from J, with 18 bases in between. CDR3 size: 14 residues. The CDR3 nucleotides read TGTGCCAGCAAAAGACGCCACCCGGGGGATGAGCAGTTCTTC. This encodes CASKRRHPGDEQFF.

The chain combines TRBV11-2 with TRBJ1-1; TRBD1 is a possible D gene (6 bases). Per germline, CDR1 SGHAT and CDR2 FQNNGV. The CDR3 runs 14 residues. With 3 bases removed from V and 3 bases from J, the gap between germline ends came to 11 bases. CDR3 sequence: CASSLGGGYTEAFF. For the CDR3, the DNA is TGTGCCAGCAGCTTGGGGGGCGGGTACACTGAAGCTTTCTTT. Drawing the rest from reference TRBV11-2 and TRBJ1-1, the complete variable domain is EAGVAQSPRYKIIEKRQSVAFWCNPISGHATLYWYQQILGQGPKLLIQFQNNGVVDDSQLPKDRFSAERLKGVDSTLKIQPAKLEDSAVYLCASSLGGGYTEAFFGQGTRLTVV.

Notes on this clone: One end of the junction varies from germline; a read error may be responsible. This CDR3 is also generated by other DNA sequences in the sample. The V gene is TRBV4-1, the J gene TRBJ1-5, with D unresolved. CDR1 and CDR2 (germline): MGHRA, YSYEKL. There are 13 residues in the CDR3. The CDR3 spells CASSQDNNQPQHF. The CDR3 DNA sequence: TGTGCCAGCAGCCAAGACAACAATCAGCCCCAGCATTTT.

This clone was detected once. The J gene is TRBJ2-3, the V gene TRBV29-1; no definite D call. The CDR3 is made up of 13 amino acids. Germline CDR1 reads SQVTM; CDR2 reads ANQGSEA. The V end lost 4 bases, the J end lost 3 bases, and 11 bases lay between the germline ends. The DNA for the CDR3 is TGCAGCGTTGGTCAGCTCACTACAGATACGCAGTATTTT. This translates into CSVGQLTTDTQYF.

V is TRBV5-1 and J is TRBJ2-7; either TRBD1 or TRBD2 may fit D (6 bases each). This CDR3 has 15 residues. The germline CDR1 and CDR2 sequences are SGHRS and YFSETQ. Trimming pared 4 bases from V and 6 bases from J, leaving 20 bases between. The CDR3 loop is CASSPGAQLPAEQYF. Here the CDR3 DNA reads TGCGCCAGCAGCCCGGGGGCCCAGTTGCCCGCCGAGCAGTACTTC.

V and J are TRBV18 and TRBJ2-6, with 7 nucleotides matching TRBD1. The CDR3 spans 17 residues. Germline V CDR1 and CDR2: KGHSH, LQKENI. After removal of 1 base from V and 0 bases from J, the junction contained 3 bases not matched to a gene. The CDR3 spells CASSPLPGGSGANVLTF. CDR3 nucleotide sequence: TGTGCCAGCTCACCACTCCCAGGGGGCTCTGGGGCCAACGTCCTGACTTTC.

This chain joins TRBV10-1 and TRBJ2-7; 7 bases match TRBD2. With V trimmed by 0 bases and J by 6 bases, 8 bases remained unmatched. Looked up from germline, CDR1 is WNHNN and CDR2 is SYGVQD (reference sequence). The CDR3 covers 15 residues. This CDR3 is CASSESGLGGSEQYF. CDR3 nucleotide sequence: TGCGCCAGCAGTGAGTCAGGACTAGGAGGAAGCGAGCAGTACTTC.

The chain uses TRBV19 and TRBJ2-5; TRBD1 matches at 9 bases. V trimming: 2 bases; J trimming: 5 bases; junction bases outside the gene matches: 12. The CDR3 loop spans 17 amino acids. The germline V gene has CDR1 LNHDA and CDR2 SQIVND (reference sequence). This CDR3 is CASSISWGQGWMETQYF. The CDR3 nucleotides are TGTGCCAGTAGTATATCTTGGGGACAGGGATGGATGGAGACCCAGTACTTC. The full variable domain, completed using reference TRBV19 and TRBJ2-5, is DGGITQSPKYLFRKEGQNVTLSCEQNLNHDAMYWYRQDPGQGLRLIYYSQIVNDFQKGDIAEGYSVSREKKESFPLTVTSAQKNPTAFYLCASSISWGQGWMETQYFGPGTRLLVL.

The chain couples TRBV11-2 to TRBJ1-5; D is unresolved. V lost 0 bases to trimming and J lost 6 bases, with 9 bases between them. Germline V gives CDR1 SGHAT, CDR2 FQNNGV. The CDR3 runs to 14 residues. This CDR3 is CASSLDGSGQPQHF. DNA of the CDR3: TGTGCCAGCAGCTTAGATGGCAGTGGTCAGCCCCAGCATTTT.

CDR3 in DNA: TGTGCCAGCAGCTTAGGAGGGGAGAGAGAAGATACGCAGTATTTT. This translates into CASSLGGEREDTQYF. The chain uses TRBV7-2 and TRBJ2-3, with D perhaps being TRBD1 or TRBD2 (5 bases each). Between the trimmed V and J ends, which lost 1 base and 5 bases, there was a span of 13 bases. Germline V lookup: CDR1 SGHTA, CDR2 FQGNSA. The CDR3 totals 15 residues.

The gene calls are TRBV6-5 and TRBJ2-5; D unresolved. V was pared by 4 bases and J by 4 bases, with 7 bases between. The CDR3 is made up of 12 amino acids. The V gene's germline CDR1 is MNHEY and CDR2 SVGAGI. DNA for the CDR3: TGTGCCAGCAGTTCAGTGTCAGAGACCCAGTACTTC. Its translation is CASSSVSETQYF.

The chain recombines TRBV20-1 with TRBJ2-1; tentative D call: TRBD2 (6 bases). CDR1 and CDR2 (germline): DFQATT, SNEGSKA (reference sequence). The length of the CDR3 is 11 residues. The V end was cut by 4 bases, the J end by 8 bases, with 9 bases between. CDR3 residues: CSAIGGDEQFF. In DNA, the CDR3 is TGCAGTGCTATCGGAGGGGATGAGCAGTTCTTC.

This clone was detected only once. The V call is TRBV6-6, the J call TRBJ2-7, with 7 bases matching TRBD2. The CDR3 length is 16 residues. Germline V lookup: CDR1 MNHNY, CDR2 SVGAGI (reference sequence). With 2 bases clipped from V and 2 bases from J, the junction kept 9 bases outside the gene matches. In DNA form, the CDR3 reads TGTGCCAGCAGTTACCCCCCGACTAGCACTACCTACGAGCAGTACTTC. Protein: CASSYPPTSTTYEQYF.

This clone has only one observation. The CDR3 spells CSAQLSNEQFF. CDR3 DNA: TGCAGTGCCCAACTATCAAATGAGCAGTTCTTC. This chain connects TRBV20-1 to TRBJ2-1; D gene uncertain. CDR1 is DFQATT, CDR2 SNEGSKA, per germline (reference sequence). There are 11 residues in the CDR3. Trimming cost V 6 bases and J 7 bases, with 10 bases left between them.

This chain uses TRBV7-9 with TRBJ2-5; D is perhaps TRBD2 (5 bases). V lost 5 bases to trimming and J lost 1 base, with 11 bases between them. The CDR3 totals 14 residues. Germline V gene sequence: CDR1 SEHNR, CDR2 FQNEAQ (reference sequence). The CDR3 region has the DNA TGTGCCAGCAGCACGAGACTACTCCAAGAGACCCAGTACTTC. Amino acid sequence: CASSTRLLQETQYF.

This chain links TRBV2 with TRBJ1-3; D possibly corresponds to TRBD1 (5 bases). V dropped 7 bases and J dropped 0 bases, with 10 bases sitting between them. The germline V gene has CDR1 SNHLY and CDR2 FYNNEI. The CDR3 is made up of 14 amino acids. As DNA, the CDR3 is TGTGCCAGCACTAGGGACTCCTCTGGAAACACCATATATTTT. It yields the protein CASTRDSSGNTIYF.

The rearrangement uses TRBV25-1 and TRBJ2-4, with D possibly being TRBD2 (5 bases). V lost 2 bases to trimming and J lost 0 bases, with 5 bases between them. Germline V CDR1 and CDR2: MGHDK, SYGVNS. The CDR3 runs 14 residues. The CDR3 nucleotides read TGTGCCAGCAGTGAAGCGGGAGCCAAAAACATTCAGTACTTC. Protein: CASSEAGAKNIQYF. The entire variable domain, with the rest obtained from reference TRBV25-1 and TRBJ2-4, is as follows: EADIYQTPRYLVIGTGKKITLECSQTMGHDKMYWYQQDPGMELHLIHYSYGVNSTEKGDLSSESTVSRIRTEHFPLTLESARPSHTSQYLCASSEAGAKNIQYFGAGTRLSVL.

In DNA form, the CDR3 reads TGTGCCAGTAGTATAGGTGAATACAATGAGCAGTTCTTC. Protein sequence: CASSIGEYNEQFF. The chain has TRBV19 and TRBJ2-1; no definite D call. The CDR3 covers 13 residues. Germline CDR1 LNHDA, CDR2 SQIVND (reference sequence). Trimming left V 1 base short and J 4 bases short, with 5 bases between.

The rearrangement links TRBV5-1 to TRBJ2-2; 7 bases are a match to TRBD2. Trimming at V came to 3 bases and at J to 2 bases, leaving 7 bases not matched to a gene. The CDR3 is 16 residues long. Germline V gives CDR1 SGHRS, CDR2 YFSETQ. CDR3 in amino acids: CASSSTSASNTGELFF. The DNA of the CDR3 is TGCGCCAGCAGCTCCACTAGCGCCAGTAACACCGGGGAGCTGTTTTTT.

The V gene is TRBV6-8, the J gene TRBJ1-4; a weak D match, TRBD1 (6 bases). Germline CDR1 and CDR2: MNHGY and SAAAGT. This CDR3 is 17 amino acids long. V was shortened by 2 bases and J by 3 bases, with 16 bases between the two germline ends. CDR3 loop: CASSYLEQGRSNEKLFF. CDR3 nucleotides: TGTGCCAGCAGTTACCTGGAACAGGGACGCTCTAATGAAAAACTGTTTTTT.

About this clone: Other DNA sequences of this sample code for an identical CDR3. The rearrangement links TRBV5-6 to TRBJ2-3; 8 bases fit TRBD2. The germline V gene encodes CDR1 SGHDT and CDR2 YYEEEE. This CDR3 comprises 14 residues. J gave up 0 bases and V 4 bases, and 1 base lay outside the gene matches. Here the CDR3 DNA reads TGTGCCAGCAGCCTAGCGGGTAGCACAGATACGCAGTATTTT. It translates to CASSLAGSTDTQYF.

This sequence joins TRBV10-3 and TRBJ2-1; possible D gene TRBD1, 5 bases. CDR1 and CDR2 from the germline V gene are ENHRY and SYGVKD. The CDR3 is made up of 14 amino acids. V was trimmed by 4 bases and J by 8 bases, leaving 15 bases between them. This CDR3 reads CAISGPGPDDEQFF. In DNA, the CDR3 is TGTGCCATCAGTGGTCCAGGGCCAGACGATGAGCAGTTCTTC.

The chain has TRBV11-2 and TRBJ2-2; tentative D call: TRBD1 (5 bases). Trimming stripped 5 bases from V and 7 bases from J, with 11 bases between. This CDR3 region has 13 residues. CDR1 is SGHAT, CDR2 FQNNGV, per germline. CDR3 loop: CASSPIRGGELFF. Written as DNA, the CDR3 is TGTGCCAGCAGCCCGATAAGGGGCGGGGAGCTGTTTTTT.

V is TRBV4-3 and J is TRBJ1-1; 7 nucleotides align to TRBD1. Looked up from germline, CDR1 is LGHNA and CDR2 is YSLEER. The CDR3 consists of 15 residues. The V gene end was trimmed by 3 bases and the J gene end by 2 bases; junction bases not matched to a gene: 6. DNA for the CDR3: TGCGCCAGCAGCCACACGACAGGGCCTAACACTGAAGCTTTCTTT. This encodes CASSHTTGPNTEAFF.

CDR3 nucleotides: TGTGCCAGCAGCTTCTCCGGGACAGGGGGAAACACCATATATTTT. Its translation is CASSFSGTGGNTIYF. The gene calls are TRBV5-8 and TRBJ1-3; 9 bases agree with TRBD1. The CDR3 is made up of 15 amino acids. With 2 bases clipped from V and 4 bases from J, the junction kept 4 bases outside the gene matches. Germline CDR1 reads SGHTS; CDR2 reads YDEGEE.

The V and J genes are TRBV5-1 and TRBJ2-3, with TRBD2 matching over 8 bases. Germline trimming cut 0 bases from V and 2 bases from J; bases unmatched to any gene: 11. The germline V gene encodes CDR1 SGHRS and CDR2 YFSETQ. This CDR3 has 18 amino acids. The CDR3 reads CASSLGLGLAINTDTQYF. CDR3 bases: TGCGCCAGCAGCTTGGGATTAGGACTAGCAATCAACACAGATACGCAGTATTTT.

The rearrangement links TRBV10-1 to TRBJ1-6; 10 bases line up with TRBD1. The CDR3 runs 15 residues. V shed 5 bases and J 12 bases; nucleotides not matched to a gene: 10. Looked up from germline, CDR1 is WNHNN and CDR2 is SYGVQD (reference sequence). The CDR3 bases are TGCGCCAGCAGTCATAGGACAGGGGGTTTGAAACCCCTCCACTTT. Encoded protein: CASSHRTGGLKPLHF.